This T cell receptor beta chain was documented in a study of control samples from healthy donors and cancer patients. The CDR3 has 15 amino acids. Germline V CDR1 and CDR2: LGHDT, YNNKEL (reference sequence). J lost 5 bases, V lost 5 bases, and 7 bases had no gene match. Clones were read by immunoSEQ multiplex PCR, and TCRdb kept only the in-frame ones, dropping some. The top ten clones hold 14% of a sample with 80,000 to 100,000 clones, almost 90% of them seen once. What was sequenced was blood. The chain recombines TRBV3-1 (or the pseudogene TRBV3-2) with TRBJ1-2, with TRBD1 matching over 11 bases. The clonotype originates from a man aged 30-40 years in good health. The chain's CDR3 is CASSAPGTGGYGYTF. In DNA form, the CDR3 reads TGTGCCAGCAGCGCCCCCGGGACAGGGGGGTATGGCTACACCTTC.